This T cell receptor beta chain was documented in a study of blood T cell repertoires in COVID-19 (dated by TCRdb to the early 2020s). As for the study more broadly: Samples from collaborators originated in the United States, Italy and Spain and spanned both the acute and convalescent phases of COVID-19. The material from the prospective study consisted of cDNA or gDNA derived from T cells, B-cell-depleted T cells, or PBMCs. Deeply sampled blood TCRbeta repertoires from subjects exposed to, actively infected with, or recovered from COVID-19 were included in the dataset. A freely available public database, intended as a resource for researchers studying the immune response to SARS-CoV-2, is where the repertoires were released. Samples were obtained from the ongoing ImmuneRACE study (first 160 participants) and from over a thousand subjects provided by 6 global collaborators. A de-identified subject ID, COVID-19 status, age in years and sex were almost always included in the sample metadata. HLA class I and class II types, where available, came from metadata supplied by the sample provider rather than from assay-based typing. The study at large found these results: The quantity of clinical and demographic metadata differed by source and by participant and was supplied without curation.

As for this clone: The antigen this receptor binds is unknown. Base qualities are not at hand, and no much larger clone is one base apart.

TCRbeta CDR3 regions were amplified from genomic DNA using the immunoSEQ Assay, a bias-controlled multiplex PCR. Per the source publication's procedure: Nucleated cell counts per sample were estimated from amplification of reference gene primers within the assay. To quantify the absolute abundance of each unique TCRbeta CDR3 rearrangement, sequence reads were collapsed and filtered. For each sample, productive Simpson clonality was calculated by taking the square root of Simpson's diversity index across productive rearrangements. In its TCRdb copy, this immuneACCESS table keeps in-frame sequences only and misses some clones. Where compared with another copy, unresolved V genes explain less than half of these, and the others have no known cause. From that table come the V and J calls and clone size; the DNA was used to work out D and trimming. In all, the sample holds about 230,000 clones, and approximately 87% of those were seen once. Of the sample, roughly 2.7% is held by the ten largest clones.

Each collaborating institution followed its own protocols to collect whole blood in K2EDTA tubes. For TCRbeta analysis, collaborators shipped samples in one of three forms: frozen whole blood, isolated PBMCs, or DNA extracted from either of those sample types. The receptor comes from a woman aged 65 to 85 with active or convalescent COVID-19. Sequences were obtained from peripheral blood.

CDR3 sequence: CASRDRGYYGYTF. The sequenced DNA is TGTGCCAGTAGGGACAGGGGTTACTATGGCTACACCTTC. The chain employs TRBV19 and TRBJ1-2; the central 9 bases match TRBD1. V and J are trimmed by 6 bases and 3 bases, and the gene matches miss 2 bases of the junction. The germline V gene (reference sequence) specifies LNHDA as CDR1 and SQIVND as CDR2. From the cysteine up to the phenylalanine, the CDR3 has a length of 13 residues. Just the 39-base CDR3 DNA is kept, in frame starting at base 1.